This T cell receptor beta chain was sequenced in a study of cytomegalovirus exposure and HLA in healthy donors. In the study overall: Findings of an earlier analysis included under 140 million unique TCR beta sequences from 200 million or so T cells.

Primers for the PCR totalled 60 Vbeta and 13 Jbeta. The protocol was immunoSEQ multiplex PCR, while the TCRdb copy is restricted to in-frame clones and leaves out a portion. The sample yields 170,000 or so clones, over 80% seen once. The study's findings and limits: Researchers catalogued 150 or so TCR beta chains as cytomegalovirus-associated. The classifier reportedly diagnosed cytomegalovirus status with high specificity and sensitivity.

This clone was recorded only once. Its target is not known. Trimming cost V 8 bases and J 2 bases; bases outside gene matches: 8. CDR1 SGHRS and CDR2 YFSETQ come from the germline V gene. This CDR3 spans 14 amino acids. The specimen was PBMCs. The sequence was collected from a man aged 50 to 59 in good health and CMV-seronegative. The chain recombines TRBV5-1 with TRBJ2-3; 7 bases map to TRBD1. This chain's CDR3 is CASKPGTATDTQYF. The CDR3 DNA is TGCGCCAGTAAACCCGGGACAGCCACAGATACGCAGTATTTT.